Listed below are T cell receptor beta chains from one sample, sequenced in a study of blood T cells in healthy people across ages. Each CDR3 protein gets one entry after TCRdb re-called the 5' RACE reads with MiXCR. In the table there are fewer than 2 million distinct CDR3 sequences, roughly 43% of which are singletons. Sequencing input: blood. The receptors originated from a human donor in good health. Both conserved end residues are part of each CDR3. D genes are given only for firm matches. Clone size is not always given. Where it is, it says once, few, many or a class for expanded clones.

clone_size	v_call	j_call	d_call	cdr3_aa	cdr3_nt
.	TRBV7-9	TRBJ2-5	.	CASSEPGQIQETQYF	TGTGCCAGCAGCGAACCGGGACAAATCCAAGAGACCCAGTACTTC
.	TRBV12-3/TRBV12-4	TRBJ2-5	.	CASRLAGETQYF	TGTGCCAGCCGTTTAGCAGGGGAGACCCAGTACTTC
.	TRBV7-8	TRBJ1-6	TRBD1	CASSFKIGTASSYNSPLHF	TGTGCCAGCAGCTTCAAAATAGGGACAGCAAGCTCCTATAATTCACCCCTCCACTTT
.	TRBV15	TRBJ2-7	.	CATSRVLQGTEQYF	TGTGCCACCAGCAGGGTACTACAGGGTACCGAGCAGTACTTC
many	TRBV7-9	TRBJ1-1	.	CASSLPGFGAFF	TGTGCCAGCAGCTTACCGGGGTTTGGAGCTTTCTTT
few	TRBV7-3	TRBJ2-3	.	CASSLNPSIGTDTQYF	TGTGCCAGCAGCTTAAACCCTTCGATCGGGACAGATACGCAGTATTTT
.	TRBV7-2	TRBJ1-2	TRBD1	CASSYTRDRFYGYNF	TGTGCCAGCAGTTATACCAGGGACAGGTTCTATGGCTACAACTTC
few	TRBV12-3/TRBV12-4	TRBJ1-5	.	CASSSGRPVDQPQHF	TGTGCCAGCAGTTCTGGCCGACCAGTAGATCAGCCCCAGCATTTT
.	TRBV20-1	TRBJ1-1	.	CSARDVGLNTEAFF	TGCAGTGCTAGAGATGTCGGTTTGAACACTGAAGCTTTCTTT
few	TRBV6-5	TRBJ1-1	.	CASSYQAAFTEAFF	TGTGCCAGCAGTTACCAGGCGGCCTTCACTGAAGCTTTCTTT
few	TRBV4-1	TRBJ1-5	.	CASSQVYSNQPQHF	TGCGCCAGCAGCCAAGTATATAGCAATCAGCCCCAGCATTTT
.	TRBV5-1	TRBJ2-1	.	CASSWDPLSYNEQFF	TGCGCCAGCAGCTGGGATCCCCTCTCCTACAATGAGCAGTTCTTC
.	TRBV5-1	TRBJ2-5	.	CASSRQGRQETQYF	TGCGCCAGCAGCCGTCAGGGACGTCAAGAGACCCAGTACTTC
.	TRBV29-1	TRBJ1-1	.	CSVEGDAEAFF	TGCAGCGTTGAGGGAGACGCTGAAGCTTTCTTT
few	TRBV20-1	TRBJ2-3	.	CSATDGILPTDTQYF	TGCAGTGCTACCGACGGAATTTTGCCCACAGATACGCAGTATTTT
.	TRBV20-1	TRBJ2-7	TRBD1	CSARDTSTGGPYEQYF	TGCAGTGCTAGAGATACGTCGACAGGGGGCCCCTACGAGCAGTACTTC